This passage covers 26 T cell receptor beta chains from one sample sequenced in a study of metastatic and nonmetastatic thyroid tumors (dated by TCRdb to about 2020). No patient had received any treatment before thyroid surgery. The library was prepared using PCR. TCRdb lists the instrument as Illumina HiSeq 4000. TCRdb trimmed the raw reads at Q25, called clones with MiXCR and kept productive beta chains. The sample table contains about 14,000 clones; only one count was recorded for more than 20% of them. The ten largest account for under 9.5% of the sample. The sample taken for sequencing was blood. The source is a female donor with papillary thyroid cancer or a benign thyroid nodule (not recorded which). Some clones in this sample may be carry-over from other donors' samples.

The chain is built from TRBV18 and TRBJ2-7; possible D gene TRBD1, 5 bases. The germline CDR1 and CDR2 sequences are KGHSH and LQKENI. This CDR3 has 15 amino acids. The V gene lost 3 bases and the J gene lost 2 bases, with 14 bases spanning the gap. In DNA, the CDR3 is TGTGCCAGCTCACCCCAACAGGATATGCCCTACGAGCAGTACTTC. Translating it yields CASSPQQDMPYEQYF.

This clone has a handful of counts. V gene TRBV12-3 or TRBV12-4 combines with J gene TRBJ1-2; D is possibly TRBD1 (5 bases). The V end was cut by 4 bases, the J end by 4 bases, with 7 bases between. The length of the CDR3 is 12 residues. This CDR3 reads CASSYRFYGYTF. The CDR3 coding sequence is TGTGCCAGCAGTTACAGGTTCTATGGCTACACCTTC.

This clone has a handful of counts. The CDR3 DNA follows: TGTGCCAGCAGTTACAGTCGGTCCCAAAACACTGAAGCTTTCTTT. Its translation is CASSYSRSQNTEAFF. V is TRBV6-6 and J is TRBJ1-1; D is unclear. The germline V and J ends were trimmed by 2 bases and 2 bases, with 12 bases remaining between them. The CDR3 spans 15 residues. From germline, CDR1 is MNHNY and CDR2 SVGAGI (reference sequence).

This clone was detected a few times. A much bigger clone sits one base away, suggesting this may be a read error. The rearrangement uses TRBV9 and TRBJ2-2, with TRBD2 as a possible D gene (5 bases). Germline-derived CDR1 and CDR2 are SGDLS and YYNGEE. The CDR3 consists of 14 residues. The DNA of the CDR3 is TGTGCCAGCAGCGTAGGAGGAGTCACCGGGGAGCTGCTTTTT. Its translation: CASSVGGVTGELLF.

This clone ranks as medium-sized (0.01 to 0.1%). The chain carries TRBV10-3 and TRBJ2-7; 9 bases are shared with TRBD2. Germline CDR1 is ENHRY and CDR2 is SYGVKD. The ends lost 5 bases at V and 0 bases at J; junction bases unmatched: 5. The CDR3 extends over 15 amino acids. CDR3 in amino acids: CAISSLAGLSYEQYF. CDR3 bases: TGTGCCATCAGTTCCCTAGCGGGGCTCTCCTACGAGCAGTACTTC.

This chain uses TRBV5-1 with TRBJ2-7, with D possibly matching TRBD2 (5 bases). CDR3 size: 14 residues. V was shortened by 3 bases and J by 0 bases, with 10 bases between the two germline ends. Germline V CDR1 and CDR2: SGHRS, YFSETQ. Here the CDR3 reads CASSYLANSYEQYF. CDR3 sequence (DNA): TGCGCCAGCAGCTATCTAGCTAACTCCTACGAGCAGTACTTC.

This clone has a count of ten or more. The J gene is TRBJ1-2, the V gene TRBV7-9; perhaps TRBD1 as D (6 bases). Per germline, CDR1 SEHNR and CDR2 FQNEAQ (reference sequence). Trimming took off 5 bases at V and 4 bases at J, with 11 bases between the two ends. This CDR3 spans 13 amino acids. CDR3 nucleotides: TGTGCCAGCAGCCAGGACAGTCTCTATGGCTACACCTTC. Protein sequence: CASSQDSLYGYTF.

The sample holds many counts of this clone. The chain recombines TRBV9 with TRBJ1-5; D is unresolved. The CDR3 is made up of 14 amino acids. Germline assignment: CDR1 SGDLS and CDR2 YYNGEE. Trimming took off 0 bases at V and 4 bases at J, with 8 bases between the two ends. The CDR3 region has the DNA TGTGCCAGCAGCGTAGACGTTGGTAATCAGCCCCAGCATTTT. Encoded protein: CASSVDVGNQPQHF.

By share, this clone counts as medium-sized (0.01 to 0.1%). The chain recombines TRBV7-2 with TRBJ1-5, with D unresolved. V lost 0 bases and J lost 6, with 6 bases in between. Germline CDR1 SGHTA, CDR2 FQGNSA. This CDR3 has 13 residues. CDR3 DNA: TGTGCCAGCAGCTTAGCGCTTCCTCAGCCCCAGCATTTT. It encodes CASSLALPQPQHF.

J is TRBJ1-1 and V is TRBV27, with D hard to call. CDR3 length: 14 residues. V lost 3 bases and J lost 5, with 13 bases in between. Per the germline V gene, CDR1 is MNHEY and CDR2 is SMNVEV (reference sequence). The CDR3 coding sequence is TGTGCCAGCAGTTTCTGGCAGAGTGGAACTGAAGCTTTCTTT. Amino acid sequence: CASSFWQSGTEAFF.

The DNA for the CDR3 is TGTGCCAGCAGCTTGGCGTCGACAGGCCCCTACGAGCAGTACTTC. Translating it yields CASSLASTGPYEQYF. V gene TRBV5-6 combines with J gene TRBJ2-7; D may be TRBD1 (6 bases). This CDR3 is 15 amino acids long. V lost 0 bases to trimming and J lost 2 bases, with 12 bases between them. Germline CDR1 reads SGHDT; CDR2 reads YYEEEE.

Concerning this clone itself: This may arise from a read error, as a much more abundant clone is one base away. The chain couples TRBV6-4 to TRBJ2-5; D is uncertain. The CDR3 has 16 residues. Germline CDR1 reads MRHNA; CDR2 reads SNTAGT. The ends were cut back, 8 bases at V and 1 base at J, with 20 bases in the middle. The CDR3 DNA is TGTGCCAGCGGTGCAGCTACAGTGGACCGCCAAGAGACCCAGTACTTC. Amino acid sequence: CASGAATVDRQETQYF.

This clone is classed as medium-sized. V is TRBV28 and J is TRBJ1-5, with 7 bases matching TRBD1. Germline CDR1 is MDHEN and CDR2 is SYDVKM. The CDR3 consists of 15 residues. V dropped 3 bases and J dropped 4; count of bases not matched to a gene: 6. The CDR3 bases are TGTGCCAGCAGTTTTTATGACAGGGTTAATCAGCCCCAGCATTTT. Its protein product is CASSFYDRVNQPQHF.

V is TRBV6-2 or TRBV6-3 and J is TRBJ2-7, with 9 bases fitting TRBD2. The CDR3 runs to 15 residues. Germline V gene data show CDR1 as MNHEY and CDR2 as SVGEGT. J was trimmed by 3 bases and V by 10 bases; bases with no gene match: 13. CDR3 protein: CATGIRLADYYEQYF. For the CDR3, the DNA is TGTGCCACCGGGATCCGACTAGCGGATTACTACGAGCAGTACTTC.

CDR3 sequence reads: CATSDSYDRVVTGELFF. The CDR3 DNA reads TGTGCCACCAGTGATTCATACGACAGGGTCGTAACCGGGGAGCTGTTTTTT. The chain joins TRBV24-1 to TRBJ2-2, with 7 bases aligning to TRBD1. V lost 2 bases, J lost 5 bases, and 10 bases stayed unmatched. The CDR3 has 17 amino acids. CDR1 and CDR2 (germline): KGHDR, SFDVKD.

By proportion, this clone is medium-sized (0.01 to 0.1%). This chain joins TRBV19 and TRBJ1-5; possibly TRBD1 for D (6 bases). The germline CDR1 and CDR2 sequences are LNHDA and SQIVND (reference sequence). Trimming left V 7 bases short and J 7 bases short, with 17 bases between. This CDR3 is 14 amino acids long. The CDR3 sequence: CASKEGEFGQPQHF. For the CDR3, the DNA is TGTGCCAGTAAGGAGGGGGAATTTGGGCAGCCCCAGCATTTT.

This clone was seen a few times. The chain joins TRBV28 to TRBJ1-2; 7 positions agree with TRBD1. Germline-derived CDR1 and CDR2 are MDHEN and SYDVKM. The CDR3 is made up of 13 amino acids. Trimming cost V 6 bases and J 6 bases; bases outside gene matches: 7. CDR3 residues: CASRGGTGDGYTF. The CDR3 nucleotides are TGTGCCAGCAGGGGGGGAACAGGGGATGGCTACACCTTC.

About this clone itself: One end of the junction varies from germline; a read error may be responsible. The chain employs TRBV5-1 and TRBJ2-7, with 7 bases matching TRBD2. Looked up from germline, CDR1 is SGHRS and CDR2 is YFSETQ. CDR3 size: 14 residues. The CDR3 protein is CAGSPTGLFYEQYF. CDR3 nucleotides: TGCGCCGGCAGCCCCACGGGACTATTCTACGAGCAGTACTTC.

This clone occurred a few times. The V call is TRBV6-1, the J call TRBJ2-2; unclear D gene. The ends were cut back, 6 bases at V and 11 bases at J, with 13 bases in the middle. The CDR3 extends over 12 amino acids. Germline V gene sequence: CDR1 MNHNS, CDR2 SASEGT. This chain's CDR3 is CASRPNIGELFF. The DNA of the CDR3 is TGTGCCAGCAGGCCTAACATCGGTGAGCTGTTTTTT.

The sample holds many counts of this clone. This rearrangement joins TRBV5-1 to TRBJ1-4; no reliable D call. Germline V gene data show CDR1 as SGHRS and CDR2 as YFSETQ. This CDR3 comprises 13 residues. V was cut by 4 bases and J by 1 base, with 5 bases left in between. In DNA form, the CDR3 reads TGCGCCAGCAGCGGGGTAACTAATGAAAAACTGTTTTTT. This codes for CASSGVTNEKLFF.

In this sample, this clone is medium-sized. This rearrangement joins TRBV11-2 to TRBJ1-2, with TRBD1 matching over 7 bases. The germline CDR1 and CDR2 sequences are SGHAT and FQNNGV. Trimming removed 1 base from V and 4 bases from J; junction bases left unmatched: 3. The CDR3 runs 14 residues. The CDR3 DNA is TGTGCCAGCAGCTTAGCGACAGGGACCTATGGCTACACCTTC. Translation: CASSLATGTYGYTF.

Many counts were recorded for this clone. The rearrangement joins TRBV14 to TRBJ1-4; D unresolved. Germline values: CDR1 SGHDN, CDR2 FVKESK. The length of the CDR3 is 14 residues. V was cut by 4 bases and J by 6 bases, with 12 bases left in between. The CDR3 region is CASSPRYGDEKLFF. The CDR3 DNA reads TGTGCCAGCAGCCCCCGGTATGGGGATGAAAAACTGTTTTTT.

Judged by abundance, this clone is medium-sized (0.01 to 0.1%). The chain has TRBV6-1 and TRBJ1-1; D ambiguous. Trimming took 0 bases from V and 0 from J, leaving 8 bases between them. Germline lookup yields CDR1 MNHNS and CDR2 SASEGT. There are 15 residues in the CDR3. CDR3 region: CASSEARNMNTEAFF. Written as DNA, the CDR3 is TGTGCCAGCAGTGAAGCAAGGAACATGAACACTGAAGCTTTCTTT.

Sample share makes this clone medium-sized (0.01 to 0.1%). The chain employs TRBV7-2 and TRBJ1-2; D is possibly TRBD1 (6 bases). The CDR3 spans 15 residues. Germline CDR1 is SGHTA and CDR2 is FQGNSA. Trimming shortened V by 2 bases and J by 2 bases, and 12 bases separated the two germline ends. CDR3 amino acids: CASSLSGGPNYGYTF. The CDR3 bases are TGTGCCAGCAGCTTAAGCGGGGGGCCGAACTATGGCTACACCTTC.

This clone was detected ten times or more. This chain links TRBV7-9 with TRBJ2-2, with a possible D match to TRBD2 (6 bases). Germline CDR1 and CDR2: SEHNR and FQNEAQ (reference sequence). Between the trimmed V and J ends, which lost 6 bases and 3 bases, there was a span of 11 bases. This CDR3 contains 14 residues. This chain's CDR3 is CASRASVDTGELFF. Here the CDR3 DNA reads TGTGCCAGCAGGGCTAGCGTTGACACCGGGGAGCTGTTTTTT.

This clone was seen ten or more times. The rearrangement links TRBV20-1 to TRBJ1-1; D possibly corresponds to TRBD1 (6 bases). Germline V lookup: CDR1 DFQATT, CDR2 SNEGSKA (reference sequence). The length of the CDR3 is 14 residues. V was shortened by 2 bases and J by 0 bases, with 10 bases between the two germline ends. The CDR3 DNA sequence: TGCAGTGCTAGACGGGCAGGGGTGAACACTGAAGCTTTCTTT. It codes for CSARRAGVNTEAFF.